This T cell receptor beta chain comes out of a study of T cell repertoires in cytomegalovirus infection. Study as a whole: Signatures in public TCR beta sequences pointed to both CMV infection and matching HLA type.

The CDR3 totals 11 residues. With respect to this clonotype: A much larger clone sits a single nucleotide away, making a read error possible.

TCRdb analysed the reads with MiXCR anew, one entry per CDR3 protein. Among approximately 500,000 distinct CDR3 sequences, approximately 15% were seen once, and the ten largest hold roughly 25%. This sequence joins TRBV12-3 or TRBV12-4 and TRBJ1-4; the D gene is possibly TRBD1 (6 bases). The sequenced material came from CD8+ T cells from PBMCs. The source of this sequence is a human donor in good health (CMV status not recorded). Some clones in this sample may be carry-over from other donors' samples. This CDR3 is CASSRGGKLCF. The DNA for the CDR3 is TGTGCCAGCAGCAGGGGAGGAAAACTGTGTTTT.